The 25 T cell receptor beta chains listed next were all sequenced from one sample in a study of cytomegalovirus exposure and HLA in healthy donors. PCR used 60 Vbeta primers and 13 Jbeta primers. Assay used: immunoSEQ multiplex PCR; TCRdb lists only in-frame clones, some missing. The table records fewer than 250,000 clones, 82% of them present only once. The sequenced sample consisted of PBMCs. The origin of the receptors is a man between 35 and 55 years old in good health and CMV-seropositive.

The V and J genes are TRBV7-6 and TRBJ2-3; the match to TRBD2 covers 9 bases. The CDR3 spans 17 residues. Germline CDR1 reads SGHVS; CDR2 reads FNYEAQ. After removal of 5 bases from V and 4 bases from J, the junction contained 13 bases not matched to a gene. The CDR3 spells CASSKRSGSAAADTQYF. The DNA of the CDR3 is TGTGCCAGCAGCAAACGTAGCGGGAGTGCCGCTGCAGATACGCAGTATTTT.

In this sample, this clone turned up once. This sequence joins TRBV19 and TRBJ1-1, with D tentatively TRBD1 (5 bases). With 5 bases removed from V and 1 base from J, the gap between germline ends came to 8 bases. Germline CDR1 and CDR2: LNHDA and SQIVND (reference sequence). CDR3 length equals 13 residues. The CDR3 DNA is TGTGCCAGTAGTGCTACAGGGAACACTGAAGCTTTCTTT. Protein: CASSATGNTEAFF.

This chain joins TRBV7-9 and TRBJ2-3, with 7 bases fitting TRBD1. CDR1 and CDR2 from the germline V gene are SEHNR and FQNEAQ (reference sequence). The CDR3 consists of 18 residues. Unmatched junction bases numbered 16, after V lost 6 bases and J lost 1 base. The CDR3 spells CASSWGTVVMGRTDTQYF. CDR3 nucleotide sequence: TGTGCCAGCAGTTGGGGGACAGTCGTGATGGGGCGCACAGATACGCAGTATTTT.

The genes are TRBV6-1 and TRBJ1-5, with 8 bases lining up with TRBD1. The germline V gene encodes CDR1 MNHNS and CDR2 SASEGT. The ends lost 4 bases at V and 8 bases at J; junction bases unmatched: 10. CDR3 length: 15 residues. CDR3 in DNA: TGTGCCAGCAGTGCCCCCGGGACAGGCTTTAAGCCCCAGCATTTT. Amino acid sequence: CASSAPGTGFKPQHF.

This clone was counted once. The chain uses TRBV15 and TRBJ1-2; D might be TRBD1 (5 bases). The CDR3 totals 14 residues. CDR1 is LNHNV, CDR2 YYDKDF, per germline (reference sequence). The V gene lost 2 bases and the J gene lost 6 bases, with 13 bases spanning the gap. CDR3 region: CATSRPGGENGYTF. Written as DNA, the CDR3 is TGTGCCACCAGCAGACCGGGGGGGGAAAATGGCTACACCTTC.

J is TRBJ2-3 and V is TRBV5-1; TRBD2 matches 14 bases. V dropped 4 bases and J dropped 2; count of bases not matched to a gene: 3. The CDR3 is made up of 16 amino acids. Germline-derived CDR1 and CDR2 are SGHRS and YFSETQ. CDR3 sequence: CASSTTSGRATDTQYF. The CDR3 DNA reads TGCGCCAGCAGCACGACTAGCGGGAGGGCCACAGATACGCAGTATTTT.

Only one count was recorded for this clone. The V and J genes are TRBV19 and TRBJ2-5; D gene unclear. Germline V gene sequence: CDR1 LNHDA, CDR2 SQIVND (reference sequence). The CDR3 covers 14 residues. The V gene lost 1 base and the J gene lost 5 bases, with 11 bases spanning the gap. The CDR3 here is CASSIAGRSETQYF. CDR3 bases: TGTGCCAGTAGTATAGCAGGCAGGTCGGAGACCCAGTACTTC. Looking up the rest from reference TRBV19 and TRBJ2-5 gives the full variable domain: DGGITQSPKYLFRKEGQNVTLSCEQNLNHDAMYWYRQDPGQGLRLIYYSQIVNDFQKGDIAEGYSVSREKKESFPLTVTSAQKNPTAFYLCASSIAGRSETQYFGPGTRLLVL.

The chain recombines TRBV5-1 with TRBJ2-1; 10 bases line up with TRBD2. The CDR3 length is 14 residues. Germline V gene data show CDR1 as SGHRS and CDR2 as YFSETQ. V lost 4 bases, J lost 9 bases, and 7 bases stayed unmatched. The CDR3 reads CASSTSSGGSEQFF. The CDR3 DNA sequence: TGCGCCAGCAGCACATCTAGCGGGGGATCTGAGCAGTTCTTC. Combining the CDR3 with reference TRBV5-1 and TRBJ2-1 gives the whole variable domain KAGVTQTPRYLIKTRGQQVTLSCSPISGHRSVSWYQQTPGQGLQFLFEYFSETQRNKGNFPGRFSGRQFSNSRSEMNVSTLELGDSALYLCASSTSSGGSEQFFGPGTRLTVL.

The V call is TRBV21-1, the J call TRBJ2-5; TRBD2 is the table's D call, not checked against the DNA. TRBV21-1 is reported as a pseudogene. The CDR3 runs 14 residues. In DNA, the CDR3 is TGTGCCAGCTTAAGCGGGAGCCTCATGATAACCCAGTACTTC. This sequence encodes CASLSGSLMITQYF.

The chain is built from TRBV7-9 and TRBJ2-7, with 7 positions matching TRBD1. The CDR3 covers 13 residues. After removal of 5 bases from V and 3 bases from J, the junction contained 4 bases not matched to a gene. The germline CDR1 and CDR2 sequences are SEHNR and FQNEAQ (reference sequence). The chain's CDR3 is CASSPRQGYEQYF. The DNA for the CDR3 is TGTGCCAGCAGCCCCCGACAGGGCTACGAGCAGTACTTC.

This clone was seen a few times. In nucleotides, the CDR3 is TGTGCCAGCAGCGAGGAGGCGGGACCTGCCTACGAGCAGTACTTC. Translating it yields CASSEEAGPAYEQYF. J is TRBJ2-7 and V is TRBV9, with D maybe TRBD2 (6 bases). This CDR3 has 15 residues. Germline CDR1 and CDR2: SGDLS and YYNGEE. The V and J ends lost 3 bases and 2 bases respectively, with 15 bases between them. Full variable domain (remainder filled in from reference TRBV9 and TRBJ2-7): DSGVTQTPKHLITATGQRVTLRCSPRSGDLSVYWYQQSLDQGLQFLIQYYNGEERAKGNILERFSAQQFPDLHSELNLSSLELGDSALYFCASSEEAGPAYEQYFGPGTRLTVT.

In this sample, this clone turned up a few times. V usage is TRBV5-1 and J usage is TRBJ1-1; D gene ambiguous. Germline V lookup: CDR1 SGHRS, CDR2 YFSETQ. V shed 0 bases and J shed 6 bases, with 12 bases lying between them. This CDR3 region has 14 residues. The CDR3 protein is CASSLGPWSPEAFF. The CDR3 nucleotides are TGCGCCAGCAGCTTGGGTCCTTGGAGTCCTGAAGCTTTCTTT. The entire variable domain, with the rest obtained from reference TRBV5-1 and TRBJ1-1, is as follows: KAGVTQTPRYLIKTRGQQVTLSCSPISGHRSVSWYQQTPGQGLQFLFEYFSETQRNKGNFPGRFSGRQFSNSRSEMNVSTLELGDSALYLCASSLGPWSPEAFFGQGTRLTVV.

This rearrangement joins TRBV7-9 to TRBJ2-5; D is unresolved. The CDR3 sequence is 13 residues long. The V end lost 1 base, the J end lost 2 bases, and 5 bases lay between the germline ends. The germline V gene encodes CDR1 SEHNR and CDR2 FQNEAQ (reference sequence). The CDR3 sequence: CASSLVRQETQYF. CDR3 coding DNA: TGTGCCAGCAGCTTAGTGCGGCAAGAGACCCAGTACTTC.

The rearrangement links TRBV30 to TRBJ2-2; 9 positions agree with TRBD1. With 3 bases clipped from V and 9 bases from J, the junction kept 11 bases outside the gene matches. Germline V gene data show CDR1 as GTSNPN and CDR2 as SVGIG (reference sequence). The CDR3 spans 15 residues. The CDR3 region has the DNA TGTGCCTGGAGCGGCGGGACAGGGAGGAACCGGGAGCTGTTTTTT. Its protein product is CAWSGGTGRNRELFF.

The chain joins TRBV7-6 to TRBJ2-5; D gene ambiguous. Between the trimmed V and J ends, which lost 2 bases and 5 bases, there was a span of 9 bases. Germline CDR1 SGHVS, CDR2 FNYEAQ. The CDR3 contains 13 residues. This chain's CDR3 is CASSLRPTETQYF. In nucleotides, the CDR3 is TGTGCCAGCAGCTTACGCCCTACGGAGACCCAGTACTTC.

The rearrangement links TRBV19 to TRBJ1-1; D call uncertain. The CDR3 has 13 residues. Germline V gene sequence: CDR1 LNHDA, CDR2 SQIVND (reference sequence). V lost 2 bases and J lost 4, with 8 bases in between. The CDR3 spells CASSISSGTEAFF. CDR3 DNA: TGTGCCAGTAGTATATCGAGCGGCACTGAAGCTTTCTTT.

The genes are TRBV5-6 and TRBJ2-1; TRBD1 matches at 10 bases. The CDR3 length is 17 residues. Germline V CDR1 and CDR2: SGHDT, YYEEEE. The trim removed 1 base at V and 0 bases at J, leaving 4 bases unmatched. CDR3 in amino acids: CASSLMGQGSSYNEQFF. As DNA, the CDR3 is TGTGCCAGCAGCTTGATGGGACAGGGGAGCTCCTACAATGAGCAGTTCTTC.

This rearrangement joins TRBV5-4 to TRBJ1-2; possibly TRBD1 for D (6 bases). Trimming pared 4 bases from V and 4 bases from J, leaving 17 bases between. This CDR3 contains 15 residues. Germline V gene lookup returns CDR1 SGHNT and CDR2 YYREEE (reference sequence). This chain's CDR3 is CASSPTAQGAYGYTF. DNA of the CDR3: TGTGCCAGCAGCCCCACGGCACAGGGAGCCTATGGCTACACCTTC.

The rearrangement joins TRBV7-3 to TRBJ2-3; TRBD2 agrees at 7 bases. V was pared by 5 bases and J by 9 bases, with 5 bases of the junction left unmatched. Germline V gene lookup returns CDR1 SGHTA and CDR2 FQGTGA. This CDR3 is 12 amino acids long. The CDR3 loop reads CASSTDGGTQYF. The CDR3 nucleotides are TGTGCCAGCAGCACCGACGGGGGGACGCAGTATTTT.

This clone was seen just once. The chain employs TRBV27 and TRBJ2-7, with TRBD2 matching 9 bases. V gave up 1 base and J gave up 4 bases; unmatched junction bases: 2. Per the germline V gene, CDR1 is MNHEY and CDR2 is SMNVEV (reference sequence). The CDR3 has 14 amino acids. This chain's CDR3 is CASSLYTSGYEQYF. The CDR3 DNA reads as TGTGCCAGCAGTTTATACACTAGCGGGTACGAGCAGTACTTC.

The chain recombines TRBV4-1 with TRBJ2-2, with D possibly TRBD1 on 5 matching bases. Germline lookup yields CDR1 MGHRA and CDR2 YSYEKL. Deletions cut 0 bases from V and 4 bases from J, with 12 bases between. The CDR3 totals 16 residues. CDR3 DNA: TGCGCCAGCAGCCAAGAAGGGCAGGGATTCACCGGGGAGCTGTTTTTT. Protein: CASSQEGQGFTGELFF.

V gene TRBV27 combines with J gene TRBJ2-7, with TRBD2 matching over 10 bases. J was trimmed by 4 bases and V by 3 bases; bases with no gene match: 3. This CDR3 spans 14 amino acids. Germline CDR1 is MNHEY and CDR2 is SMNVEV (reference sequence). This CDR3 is CASSFRTSGYEQYF. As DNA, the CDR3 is TGTGCCAGCAGTTTTCGGACTAGCGGTTACGAGCAGTACTTC.

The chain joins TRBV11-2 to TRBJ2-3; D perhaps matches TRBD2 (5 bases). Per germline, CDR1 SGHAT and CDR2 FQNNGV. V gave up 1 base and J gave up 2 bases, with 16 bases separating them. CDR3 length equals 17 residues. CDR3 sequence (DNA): TGTGCCAGCAGCTTAGTGGCCGCCAGCGGACCCACAGATACGCAGTATTTT. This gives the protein CASSLVAASGPTDTQYF.

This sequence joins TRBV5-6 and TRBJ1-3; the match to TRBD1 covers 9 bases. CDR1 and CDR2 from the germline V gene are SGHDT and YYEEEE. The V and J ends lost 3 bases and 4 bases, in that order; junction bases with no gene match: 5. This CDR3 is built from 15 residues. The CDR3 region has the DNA TGTGCCAGCAGCTCAGGACAGGGGTGGGGAAACACCATATATTTT. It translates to CASSSGQGWGNTIYF.

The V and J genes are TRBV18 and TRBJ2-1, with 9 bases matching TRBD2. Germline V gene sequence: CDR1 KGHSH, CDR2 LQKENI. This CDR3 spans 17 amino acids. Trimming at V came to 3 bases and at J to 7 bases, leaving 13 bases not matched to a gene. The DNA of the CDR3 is TGTGCCAGCTCACCGGTGGTTGGGGGGCTAGCGGGAAATGAGCAGTTCTTC. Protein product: CASSPVVGGLAGNEQFF.